The source of this T cell receptor (beta chain) is a study of response to subunit inactivated influenza vaccine. The V segment lost 2 bases and the J segment 2 bases; nucleotides outside the gene matches: 5. Germline CDR1 is MNHEY and CDR2 is SVGAGI. CDR3 length equals 15 residues. This clonotype was recorded at least ten times. TCRdb recomputed calls from the RT-PCR reads with MiXCR, one row per CDR3 protein. The table shows roughly 550,000 distinct CDR3 sequences, with under 30% occurring only once. This sample also belongs to another study, concerning T cells expressing NK-cell markers. From that paper: Researchers built TCR beta cDNA using 5'RACE template switching with UMIs.

This TCR was sampled from a man in his fifties who received an inactivated influenza vaccine. Sequenced material: CD4+ T cells sorted from PBMCs, taken less than 13 days after vaccination. V gene TRBV6-5 combines with J gene TRBJ2-7, with TRBD1 identical over 8 bases. The CDR3 DNA follows: TGTGCCAGCAGTTACGTCCAGGGGGCGACCTACGAGCAGTACTTC. Protein product: CASSYVQGATYEQYF.